This TCR delta chain was captured in a study of gamma-delta chains in newborns, infants, children. On the study more broadly: Polyclonal expansion of innate γδ T cells after birth follows microbial exposure.

TCRdb fed the reads into CATT to redo clone calling. Altogether about 6,900 delta-chain clones are present, about 11% being singletons, with the ten largest covering approximately 7%. This CDR3 has 14 amino acids. Germline V CDR1 and CDR2: GEAIGNYY, EKD. V lost 3 bases to trimming and J lost 2 bases, with 12 bases between them. The receptor was derived from a child who was a newborn, infant or young child, either healthy, febrile or measles-vaccinated (not recorded which). The chain links TRDV2 to TRDJ1; the D is unclear. Sequenced: blood. The CDR3 DNA is TGTGCCTGTGACTTAGTACGAGGTACCGATAAACTCATCTTT. Translating gives CACDLVRGTDKLIF.